The 30 T cell receptor beta chains below were found in one sample sequenced in a study of CD8 T cells in ankylosing spondylitis. A single record per CDR3 protein comes from TCRdb applying MiXCR to the 5' RACE reads. The sample holds under 300,000 distinct CDR3 sequences, about 10% seen once. Sequencing was performed on blood, either unsorted or a sorted T cell fraction (not recorded which). The source of these receptors is a male donor with ankylosing spondylitis or in good health (not recorded which).

The table lists this clonotype with many counts. The chain uses TRBV12-3 or TRBV12-4 and TRBJ2-1, with D perhaps TRBD2 (5 bases). V was shortened by 9 bases and J by 12 bases, with 18 bases between the two germline ends. The CDR3 loop spans 12 amino acids. The CDR3 loop reads CASSAGDRGQFF. CDR3 coding DNA: TGTGCCAGTTCCGCCGGGGATCGGGGGCAGTTCTTC.

This clonotype was recorded many times. The chain recombines TRBV20-1 with TRBJ2-5; D is unresolved. Between the trimmed V and J ends, which lost 1 base and 1 base, there was a span of 19 bases. CDR1 is DFQATT and CDR2 is SNEGSKA in the germline V gene (reference sequence). The CDR3 has 17 amino acids. CDR3 loop: CSARGLVAAPTQETQYF. CDR3 nucleotide sequence: TGCAGTGCTAGAGGGCTTGTAGCCGCGCCGACCCAAGAGACCCAGTACTTC.

This clonotype showed up many times. The chain has TRBV5-1 and TRBJ2-5, with a weak D call TRBD1 (6 bases). With 0 bases removed from V and 5 bases from J, the gap between germline ends came to 23 bases. CDR1 and CDR2 (germline): SGHRS, YFSETQ. This CDR3 contains 18 residues. CDR3 in amino acids: CASSLGAGTQVGSETQYF. The CDR3 DNA is TGCGCCAGCAGCTTGGGAGCCGGGACACAAGTTGGTTCGGAGACCCAGTACTTC.

Ten or more counts support this clonotype. The chain employs TRBV20-1 and TRBJ1-2; D is possibly TRBD1 (5 bases). The germline CDR1 and CDR2 sequences are DFQATT and SNEGSKA (reference sequence). Between the trimmed V and J ends, which lost 6 bases and 2 bases, there was a span of 16 bases. The CDR3 has 14 amino acids. CDR3 coding DNA: TGCAGTGCCCCGACCCAGGGAACCAACTATGGCTACACCTTC. This sequence encodes CSAPTQGTNYGYTF.

This clonotype has at least ten counts. This chain uses TRBV11-2 with TRBJ2-1; TRBD2 matches at 10 bases. V dropped 5 bases and J dropped 9; count of bases not matched to a gene: 7. CDR1 is SGHAT, CDR2 FQNNGV, per germline. The CDR3 totals 14 residues. CDR3 region: CASSALAGIFEQFF. The CDR3 DNA is TGTGCCAGCAGCGCACTAGCGGGAATCTTTGAGCAGTTCTTC.

This clonotype appeared a few times. This sequence joins TRBV7-2 and TRBJ2-2; 13 bases agree with TRBD2. Trimming at V came to 0 bases and at J to 0 bases, leaving 4 bases not matched to a gene. CDR1 is SGHTA, CDR2 FQGNSA, per germline. The CDR3 length is 19 residues. The CDR3 bases are TGTGCCAGCAGCTTAGCGTGGACTAGCGGGGGAACGAACACCGGGGAGCTGTTTTTT. Protein product: CASSLAWTSGGTNTGELFF.

CDR3 in amino acids: CASSGEAGANTGELFF. The CDR3 DNA is TGTGCCAGCAGTGGCGAGGCAGGGGCTAACACCGGGGAGCTGTTTTTT. The rearrangement joins TRBV12-3 or TRBV12-4 to TRBJ2-2, with D tentatively TRBD1 (6 bases). V was cut by 5 bases and J by 2 bases, with 15 bases left in between. This CDR3 comprises 16 residues.

The sample holds many counts of this clonotype. The chain joins TRBV15 to TRBJ2-1, with 9 nucleotides matching TRBD2. The V gene end was trimmed by 2 bases and the J gene end by 0 bases; junction bases not matched to a gene: 2. The CDR3 runs 16 residues. From germline, CDR1 is LNHNV and CDR2 YYDKDF (reference sequence). CDR3 sequence reads: CATSRRSGSSYNEQFF. The CDR3 coding sequence is TGTGCCACCAGCAGACGTAGCGGGAGCTCCTACAATGAGCAGTTCTTC.

This clonotype was found a few times. V and J are TRBV3-1 and TRBJ2-2; D is possibly TRBD1 (6 bases). Germline CDR1 and CDR2: LGHDT and YNNKEL (reference sequence). This CDR3 contains 18 residues. Trimming took off 1 base at V and 5 bases at J, with 20 bases between the two ends. DNA for the CDR3: TGTGCCAGCAGCCAAGTGAGCGGTGTCGGGACACTTACCGGGGAGCTGTTTTTT. It encodes CASSQVSGVGTLTGELFF.

This clonotype was seen more than once but under ten times. It may be a read error: a sequence one base away is much more abundant. The rearrangement joins TRBV12-3 or TRBV12-4 to TRBJ2-2; a weak D match, TRBD1 (6 bases). V lost 3 bases to trimming and J lost 5 bases, with 16 bases between them. The CDR3 spans 16 residues. The CDR3 coding sequence is TGTGCCAGCAGTTTTTGTTCCAGGGGTGGGACCGGGGAGCTGTTTTTT. Translating it yields CASSFCSRGGTGELFF.

This clonotype came up a few times. This chain links TRBV18 with TRBJ1-1, with 10 bases fitting TRBD1. There are 16 residues in the CDR3. Germline lookup yields CDR1 KGHSH and CDR2 LQKENI. V trimming: 4 bases; J trimming: 6 bases; junction bases outside the gene matches: 11. This CDR3 is CASSLLGTGDRAEAFF. CDR3 nucleotides: TGTGCCAGCTCACTGCTCGGGACAGGGGACCGAGCTGAAGCTTTCTTT.

This clonotype was seen many times. The rearrangement links TRBV6-5 to TRBJ2-3; D is unclear. Trimming removed 7 bases at V and 0 bases at J, with 8 bases between. Germline values: CDR1 MNHEY, CDR2 SVGAGI. CDR3 length equals 13 residues. DNA for the CDR3: TGTGCCAGCATTTCTGTTAGCACAGATACGCAGTATTTT. This codes for CASISVSTDTQYF.

The rearrangement uses TRBV27 and TRBJ2-7, with TRBD1 as a possible D gene (5 bases). The length of the CDR3 is 15 residues. V was clipped by 6 bases and J by 0 bases, with 15 bases between them. Germline-derived CDR1 and CDR2 are MNHEY and SMNVEV (reference sequence). The CDR3 here is CASRSLTVSSYEQYF. DNA for the CDR3: TGTGCCAGCAGGAGTTTGACAGTAAGCTCCTACGAGCAGTACTTC.

This clonotype was observed many times. The V gene is TRBV29-1, the J gene TRBJ2-3, with D perhaps TRBD1 or TRBD2 (5 bases each). The CDR3 loop spans 15 amino acids. V was trimmed by 4 bases and J by 6 bases, leaving 20 bases between them. The germline CDR1 and CDR2 sequences are SQVTM and ANQGSEA. Here the CDR3 reads CSVAKGDGLWDTQYF. The CDR3 coding sequence is TGCAGCGTTGCGAAAGGGGACGGACTTTGGGATACGCAGTATTTT.

The sample holds many counts of this clonotype. The gene calls are TRBV25-1 and TRBJ1-1; tentatively, D is TRBD1 (5 bases). There are 14 residues in the CDR3. The V and J ends lost 1 base and 1 base respectively, with 7 bases between them. Germline assignment: CDR1 MGHDK and CDR2 SYGVNS. The DNA of the CDR3 is TGTGCCAGCAGTGAATTTGGGGGGAACACTGAAGCTTTCTTT. Protein sequence: CASSEFGGNTEAFF.

This clonotype came up many times. This CDR3 is CASSLEGLAGGYNEQFF. CDR3 coding DNA: TGTGCCAGCAGCTTGGAGGGACTAGCGGGGGGCTACAATGAGCAGTTCTTC. This sequence joins TRBV5-6 and TRBJ2-1; 15 bases align to TRBD2. With 0 bases clipped from V and 3 bases from J, the junction kept 1 base outside the gene matches. Germline CDR1 is SGHDT and CDR2 is YYEEEE. The CDR3 consists of 17 residues.

J is TRBJ2-1 and V is TRBV18; 10 bases are a match to TRBD2. Trimming at V came to 6 bases and at J to 10 bases, leaving 12 bases not matched to a gene. The CDR3 totals 15 residues. Germline values: CDR1 KGHSH, CDR2 LQKENI. The CDR3 sequence: CASSPLAGVLSEQFF. Written as DNA, the CDR3 is TGTGCCAGCTCTCCGCTAGCGGGGGTGCTTTCCGAGCAGTTCTTC.

This clonotype showed up many times. With a much larger clone just one base away, this may be a read error. The rearrangement links TRBV12-3 or TRBV12-4 to TRBJ1-1, with D hard to call. This CDR3 is 12 amino acids long. Between the trimmed V and J ends, which lost 4 bases and 0 bases, there was a span of 3 bases. The CDR3 DNA reads as TGTGCCAGCAGTTATTTGAACACTGAAGCTTTCTTT. Translating it yields CASSYLNTEAFF.

The chain combines TRBV6-5 with TRBJ1-3, with D perhaps TRBD1 (5 bases). The V end was cut by 6 bases, the J end by 0 bases, with 15 bases between. The CDR3 contains 16 residues. CDR1 and CDR2 from the germline V gene are MNHEY and SVGAGI. The chain's CDR3 is CASRELGAASGNTIYF. CDR3 sequence (DNA): TGTGCCAGCAGAGAACTCGGGGCAGCCTCTGGAAACACCATATATTTT.

There are many counts of this clonotype. The chain links TRBV4-1 to TRBJ2-7; 8 bases fit TRBD2. This CDR3 contains 13 residues. V was clipped by 4 bases and J by 6 bases; unmatched bases: 5. CDR1 and CDR2 (germline): MGHRA, YSYEKL. The CDR3: CASSRPGGGEQYF. Here the CDR3 DNA reads TGCGCCAGCAGCCGACCCGGGGGGGGCGAGCAGTACTTC.

Only a few counts were recorded for this clonotype. The chain employs TRBV19 and TRBJ1-6; 10 bases align to TRBD1. This CDR3 contains 16 residues. Losses at the gene ends were 5 bases for V and 5 bases for J; bases not matched to a gene: 6. Germline V gene lookup returns CDR1 LNHDA and CDR2 SQIVND (reference sequence). In nucleotides, the CDR3 is TGTGCCAGTAGTTGGGGACAGGGGACTAATAATTCACCCCTCCACTTT. Translating it yields CASSWGQGTNNSPLHF.

This clonotype was counted a few times. The J gene is TRBJ2-7, the V gene TRBV18; D gene unclear. The CDR3 contains 14 residues. Looked up from germline, CDR1 is KGHSH and CDR2 is LQKENI. The V end lost 3 bases, the J end lost 1 base, and 10 bases lay between the germline ends. For the CDR3, the DNA is TGTGCCAGCTCACCGGGCAGGAGATCCTACGAGCAGTACTTC. Amino acids: CASSPGRRSYEQYF.

This clonotype was picked up many times. The V call is TRBV5-6, the J call TRBJ2-7; 9 bases are shared with TRBD1. The CDR3 is 12 amino acids. V shed 3 bases, J shed 7 bases, and the junction held 2 bases outside the gene matches. CDR1 is SGHDT and CDR2 is YYEEEE in the germline V gene. CDR3 nucleotides: TGTGCCAGCAGCTCGACAGGGGGGGAGCAGTACTTC. Protein: CASSSTGGEQYF.

This clonotype was observed a handful of times. This chain joins TRBV27 and TRBJ2-1; no clear D. The V and J ends lost 8 bases and 4 bases respectively, with 18 bases between them. The germline V gene encodes CDR1 MNHEY and CDR2 SMNVEV (reference sequence). The CDR3 has 15 amino acids. DNA for the CDR3: TGTGCCAGCGCCCGGGTGCCCCCAAGGTACAATGAGCAGTTCTTC. Its protein product is CASARVPPRYNEQFF.

This clonotype has ten or more counts. This chain uses TRBV12-3 or TRBV12-4 with TRBJ2-1; the D gene could be TRBD1 or TRBD2 (5 bases each). The CDR3 consists of 16 residues. V was clipped by 6 bases and J by 0 bases, with 15 bases between them. The CDR3 DNA follows: TGTGCCAGCAGGATCCGAGGGGTAAGCTCCTACAATGAGCAGTTCTTC. Its protein product is CASRIRGVSSYNEQFF.

This clonotype was counted ten times or more. J is TRBJ2-1 and V is TRBV12-3 or TRBV12-4; D perhaps matches TRBD2 (7 bases). V was clipped by 4 bases and J by 7 bases, with 17 bases between them. CDR3 length equals 15 residues. The CDR3 DNA is TGTGCCAGCAGTTGGCCGGGGGGCCCGAAAAATGAGCAGTTCTTC. Protein product: CASSWPGGPKNEQFF.

This chain uses TRBV24-1 with TRBJ2-1; D gene ambiguous. The germline gives CDR1 KGHDR, CDR2 SFDVKD. This CDR3 contains 13 residues. V was clipped by 5 bases and J by 10 bases, with 14 bases between them. CDR3 DNA: TGTGCCACCAGTGCTGGCCCTCTTGGAGAGCAGTTCTTC. Its translation is CATSAGPLGEQFF.

There are a few counts of this clonotype. The CDR3 spells CASSEESGDIYNEQFF. DNA for the CDR3: TGTGCCAGCAGTGAAGAGAGCGGAGATATCTACAATGAGCAGTTCTTC. The rearrangement uses TRBV2 and TRBJ2-1, with a tentative D call TRBD2 (5 bases). V dropped 1 base and J dropped 3 bases, with 13 bases sitting between them. Germline CDR1 and CDR2: SNHLY and FYNNEI. The CDR3 is 16 amino acids.

This clonotype was seen at least ten times. The V and J genes are TRBV5-1 and TRBJ2-3; D uncertain. The CDR3 runs 12 residues. V lost 0 bases and J 6 bases, leaving 5 bases between the germline ends. Germline V gene sequence: CDR1 SGHRS, CDR2 YFSETQ. In DNA, the CDR3 is TGCGCCAGCAGCTTGGCGATGGATACGCAGTATTTT. Its protein is CASSLAMDTQYF.

The sample holds many counts of this clonotype. The chain combines TRBV20-1 with TRBJ1-2; 7 nucleotides agree with TRBD1. The J segment lost 6 bases and the V segment lost 8 bases, leaving 6 bases of the junction unmatched. Germline CDR1 is DFQATT and CDR2 is SNEGSKA (reference sequence). CDR3 length: 11 amino acids. The CDR3 region is CSSPGTDGYTF. For the CDR3, the DNA is TGCAGTTCCCCCGGGACAGATGGCTACACCTTC.